This TCR beta chain was identified in a study of T cell therapy after organ transplantation. Here immunoSEQ multiplex PCR was the method, and the copy in TCRdb shows in-frame clones only, minus some. In the table there are some 48,000 clones, about 94% of which are singletons. About this clone itself: Its specificity is not known.

The CDR3 is 13 residues long. The V end lost 4 bases, the J end lost 9 bases, and 13 bases lay between the germline ends. Germline V gives CDR1 SGHVS, CDR2 FQNEAQ. The sample in question was CD8+ T cells from blood, obtained before autologous CMV-specific T cell therapy. The sequence was collected from a human patient who had received a solid organ transplant and had CMV disease. The V call is TRBV7-8, the J call TRBJ1-5; D not certain. The CDR3 is CASSSDGEGPQHF. The CDR3 bases are TGTGCCAGCAGCTCGGACGGGGAAGGGCCCCAGCATTTT.